One and the same sample provided the 14 T cell receptor beta chains below, sequenced in a study of cytomegalovirus exposure and HLA in healthy donors. A multiplex PCR was run with 60 Vbeta primers and 13 Jbeta primers. Assay: immunoSEQ multiplex PCR; the TCRdb copy retains only in-frame clones and omits some. The data hold over 150,000 clones, with 75% to 90% observed a single time. The material sequenced was PBMCs. All receptors derive from a boy aged 2 to 10 in good health and CMV-seronegative.

The gene calls are TRBV28 and TRBJ2-7, with TRBD1 matching 9 bases. V shed 6 bases and J 2 bases; nucleotides not matched to a gene: 8. The CDR3 runs 15 residues. The germline V gene has CDR1 MDHEN and CDR2 SYDVKM. The CDR3 DNA reads as TGTGCCAGCAGACAGACCGGGACAGGGACCTACGAGCAGTACTTC. It translates to CASRQTGTGTYEQYF. Filled out from reference TRBV28 and TRBJ2-7, the complete variable domain reads DVKVTQSSRYLVKRTGEKVFLECVQDMDHENMFWYRQDPGLGLRLIYFSYDVKMKEKGDIPEGYSVSREKKERFSLILESASTNQTSMYLCASRQTGTGTYEQYFGPGTRLTVT.

A single count supports this clone. The CDR3 coding sequence is TGTGCCAGTGCTCGACAGGGAGCCTGGGTAAACACCGGGGAGCTGTTTTTT. Protein sequence: CASARQGAWVNTGELFF. The chain recombines TRBV19 with TRBJ2-2; 7 nucleotides match TRBD1. Trimming cost V 8 bases and J 2 bases; bases outside gene matches: 14. Germline CDR1 is LNHDA and CDR2 is SQIVND (reference sequence). CDR3 length equals 17 residues. Variable domain in full (rest from reference TRBV19 and TRBJ2-2): DGGITQSPKYLFRKEGQNVTLSCEQNLNHDAMYWYRQDPGQGLRLIYYSQIVNDFQKGDIAEGYSVSREKKESFPLTVTSAQKNPTAFYLCASARQGAWVNTGELFFGEGSRLTVL.

The rearrangement uses TRBV2 and TRBJ2-7, with a weak D call TRBD2 (6 bases). The CDR3 consists of 15 residues. Germline loops: CDR1 SNHLY, CDR2 FYNNEI. Trimming removed 6 bases from V and 2 bases from J, with 17 bases in between. CDR3 DNA sequence: TGTGCCAGCAGGACTCTAGCGCAACCTACCTACGAGCAGTACTTC. It translates to CASRTLAQPTYEQYF.

The rearrangement links TRBV2 to TRBJ2-5; 10 positions agree with TRBD2. The germline V gene has CDR1 SNHLY and CDR2 FYNNEI. The CDR3 extends over 16 amino acids. Germline trimming cut 6 bases from V and 8 bases from J; bases unmatched to any gene: 15. CDR3 coding DNA: TGTGCCAGCAGCCAAGGAGGTAGCGGGGGGCGAGACACCCAGTACTTC. Translation gives CASSQGGSGGRDTQYF.

The chain couples TRBV7-2 to TRBJ2-6; 11 bases agree with TRBD1. V gave up 5 bases and J gave up 0 bases; unmatched junction bases: 3. The germline CDR1 and CDR2 sequences are SGHTA and FQGNSA. The length of the CDR3 is 17 residues. Here the CDR3 reads CASSRDRGNSGANVLTF. The DNA of the CDR3 is TGTGCCAGCAGCCGGGACAGGGGGAACTCTGGGGCCAACGTCCTGACTTTC.

V is TRBV7-2 and J is TRBJ2-3; D is perhaps TRBD2 (7 bases). This CDR3 is built from 17 residues. Germline V CDR1 and CDR2: SGHTA, FQGNSA. Trimming took off 2 bases at V and 1 base at J, with 16 bases between the two ends. In DNA form, the CDR3 reads TGTGCCAGCAGCTTATATGTGGGGGGGCCTGGCACAGATACGCAGTATTTT. It is translated as CASSLYVGGPGTDTQYF.

The V and J genes are TRBV5-4 and TRBJ1-2, with a tentative D call TRBD1 (5 bases). V lost 3 bases and J lost 7, with 13 bases in between. The germline V gene has CDR1 SGHNT and CDR2 YYREEE (reference sequence). This CDR3 has 13 amino acids. CDR3 in amino acids: CASSSATGGGYTF. The DNA of the CDR3 is TGTGCCAGCAGCTCAGCCACAGGTGGTGGCTACACCTTC.

The V and J genes are TRBV6-1 and TRBJ2-7; 7 positions agree with TRBD1. The CDR3 loop spans 12 amino acids. Trimming cost V 7 bases and J 4 bases; bases outside gene matches: 4. CDR1 and CDR2 from the germline V gene are MNHNS and SASEGT. The CDR3 here is CASTTDRYEQYF. The CDR3 DNA reads TGTGCCAGCACCACGGACAGGTACGAGCAGTACTTC.

This clone appeared once. The chain combines TRBV14 with TRBJ2-3; TRBD2 agrees at 10 bases. CDR3 size: 17 residues. V was pared by 3 bases and J by 2 bases, with 8 bases of the junction left unmatched. The germline gives CDR1 SGHDN, CDR2 FVKESK. The CDR3, as DNA: TGTGCCAGCAGCCAGACTGGACTAGCGGCAATCACAGATACGCAGTATTTT. Encoded protein: CASSQTGLAAITDTQYF.

This clone appeared a few times. This chain uses TRBV19 with TRBJ2-1; the match to TRBD2 covers 7 bases. This CDR3 region has 14 residues. Losses at the gene ends were 3 bases for V and 7 bases for J; bases not matched to a gene: 6. Germline CDR1 is LNHDA and CDR2 is SQIVND (reference sequence). The DNA for the CDR3 is TGTGCCAGTAGTATTGGAGGGAGGGCGAATGAGCAGTTCTTC. Translation: CASSIGGRANEQFF. The full variable domain, rest sourced from reference TRBV19 and TRBJ2-1, is DGGITQSPKYLFRKEGQNVTLSCEQNLNHDAMYWYRQDPGQGLRLIYYSQIVNDFQKGDIAEGYSVSREKKESFPLTVTSAQKNPTAFYLCASSIGGRANEQFFGPGTRLTVL.

The V and J genes are TRBV7-6 and TRBJ2-3; 8 bases match TRBD2. Germline lookup yields CDR1 SGHVS and CDR2 FNYEAQ. The CDR3 has 18 residues. V was clipped by 1 base and J by 2 bases; unmatched bases: 11. CDR3 residues: CASSLVYEWRGDTDTQYF. CDR3 bases: TGTGCCAGCAGCTTAGTGTATGAGTGGCGGGGGGACACAGATACGCAGTATTTT.

This rearrangement joins TRBV6-6 to TRBJ2-2; maybe TRBD1 (5 bases). Trimming removed 10 bases from V and 1 base from J, with 13 bases in between. The V gene's germline CDR1 is MNHNY and CDR2 SVGAGI (reference sequence). This CDR3 contains 14 residues. For the CDR3, the DNA is TGTGCCACCTCGGAAGGGGAGAACACCGGGGAGCTGTTTTTT. It encodes CATSEGENTGELFF.

This clone was recorded once. V and J are TRBV7-2 and TRBJ2-2, with 7 positions matching TRBD1. The CDR3 sequence is 16 residues long. The V gene end was trimmed by 1 base and the J gene end by 5 bases; junction bases not matched to a gene: 7. CDR1 SGHTA and CDR2 FQGNSA come from the germline V gene. The CDR3: CASSLGQGVGTGELFF. Written as DNA, the CDR3 is TGTGCCAGCAGCTTAGGCCAGGGGGTAGGGACCGGGGAGCTGTTTTTT.

The V call is TRBV4-1, the J call TRBJ2-2; no clear D. Trimming took off 1 base at V and 7 bases at J, with 7 bases between the two ends. This CDR3 spans 13 amino acids. From germline, CDR1 is MGHRA and CDR2 YSYEKL. The CDR3 region has the DNA TGCGCCAGCAGCCAAGGCGGATACGGGGAGCTGTTTTTT. This sequence encodes CASSQGGYGELFF.